This T cell receptor beta chain was sequenced during a study of read filtering for tumor transcriptome and immune sequencing. This library used around 400 ng RNA and molecular barcoded adaptors spanning alpha/delta and beta/gamma chains. MiXCR was run by TCRdb on the reads, yielding one entry per CDR3 protein. This sample carries around 38,000 distinct CDR3 sequences, around 15% of them seen once, and the ten largest clones take around a quarter. CDR1 is SNHLY and CDR2 is FYNNEI in the germline V gene. The CDR3 covers 13 residues. Trimming cost V 5 bases and J 5 bases, with 11 bases left between them. This clonotype was seen ten or more times.

V gene TRBV2 combines with J gene TRBJ2-3; the D is unclear. The TCR originated in a donor at least 40 years old with multiple myeloma. The sample consisted of a population of CD138-negative cells sorted from bone marrow. CDR3 protein: CASSYRVLDTQYF. CDR3 nucleotide sequence: TGTGCCAGCAGTTACCGGGTTCTAGATACGCAGTATTTT.